These 11 T cell receptor beta chains share one sample of origin, sequenced in a study of T cells after posttransplantation cyclophosphamide. Sequencing used immunoSEQ multiplex PCR; TCRdb keeps in-frame clones, though not all of them. The sample holds about 16,000 clones, less than 95% seen once. Cells defined as naive were viable CD3+CD4+ or CD3+CD8+ and CCR7+CD45RA+CD45RO-CD95-CD27+CD28+. Sequencing used naive CD4+ T cells sorted from blood. These receptors originate from a woman aged 50 to 60 in good health and a related stem cell transplant donor.

The rearrangement links TRBV2 to TRBJ2-3, with 10 bases matching TRBD2. This CDR3 region has 17 residues. Germline V gene lookup returns CDR1 SNHLY and CDR2 FYNNEI. After removal of 2 bases from V and 0 bases from J, the junction contained 5 bases not matched to a gene. CDR3: CASSEPGLAASTDTQYF. Written as DNA, the CDR3 is TGTGCCAGCAGTGAACCAGGACTAGCGGCAAGCACAGATACGCAGTATTTT.

This clone came up once. The V call is TRBV5-1, the J call TRBJ2-7; D may be TRBD1 (5 bases). V dropped 7 bases and J dropped 7 bases, with 18 bases sitting between them. Germline V lookup: CDR1 SGHRS, CDR2 YFSETQ. The CDR3 totals 13 residues. The DNA for the CDR3 is TGCGCCAGCTCCACAGGCCCCACCGGGGAGCAGTACTTC. This gives the protein CASSTGPTGEQYF.

The rearrangement links TRBV11-2 to TRBJ2-5; TRBD2 might be the D (6 bases). CDR1 and CDR2 (germline): SGHAT, FQNNGV. The CDR3 is made up of 13 amino acids. V lost 7 bases and J lost 2, with 11 bases in between. The CDR3 nucleotides are TGTGCCAGCACCCGGGACTTGCAAGAGACCCAGTACTTC. It specifies CASTRDLQETQYF.

This sequence joins TRBV11-2 and TRBJ2-1; D unclear. Trimming shortened V by 0 bases and J by 10 bases, and 4 bases separated the two germline ends. Germline V gene lookup returns CDR1 SGHAT and CDR2 FQNNGV. The CDR3 runs to 11 residues. This CDR3 is CASSLDIEQFF. The CDR3, as DNA: TGTGCCAGCAGCTTAGATATCGAGCAGTTCTTC.

The chain combines TRBV2 with TRBJ2-3; 9 bases are shared with TRBD2. The V segment lost 6 bases and the J segment 0 bases; nucleotides outside the gene matches: 4. The length of the CDR3 is 15 residues. Looked up from germline, CDR1 is SNHLY and CDR2 is FYNNEI. The CDR3 region is CASSPTSGSTDTQYF. The CDR3 coding sequence is TGTGCCAGCAGCCCCACTAGCGGGAGCACAGATACGCAGTATTTT.

The chain is built from TRBV19 and TRBJ1-2; 8 bases align to TRBD1. This CDR3 is 13 amino acids long. The V gene end was trimmed by 6 bases and the J gene end by 3 bases; junction bases not matched to a gene: 3. Germline V lookup: CDR1 LNHDA, CDR2 SQIVND (reference sequence). The chain's CDR3 is CASSSTGDYGYTF. For the CDR3, the DNA is TGTGCCAGTAGCTCGACAGGGGACTATGGCTACACCTTC.

The gene calls are TRBV15 and TRBJ2-6, with 11 bases lining up with TRBD1. This CDR3 region has 18 residues. Germline CDR1 and CDR2: LNHNV and YYDKDF (reference sequence). Trimming removed 6 bases from V and 7 bases from J; junction bases left unmatched: 14. Here the CDR3 DNA reads TGTGCCACCAGGGCCTCGGGACAGGGGGGTAGTAACGCCAACGTCCTGACTTTC. It encodes CATRASGQGGSNANVLTF. Together with reference TRBV15 and TRBJ2-6, the CDR3 gives the full variable domain: DAMVIQNPRYQVTQFGKPVTLSCSQTLNHNVMYWYQQKSSQAPKLLFHYYDKDFNNEADTPDNFQSRRPNTSFCFLDIRSPGLGDTAMYLCATRASGQGGSNANVLTFGAGSRLTVL.

The chain uses TRBV7-9 and TRBJ1-1; 8 positions agree with TRBD1. The CDR3 covers 15 residues. Germline lookup yields CDR1 SEHNR and CDR2 FQNEAQ (reference sequence). V gave up 5 bases and J gave up 5 bases; unmatched junction bases: 10. The CDR3: CASSPRQGRRTEAFF. The CDR3 DNA follows: TGTGCCAGCAGCCCCCGACAGGGGAGGAGGACTGAAGCTTTCTTT.

This clone has a single count. The CDR3 spells CASSFAGSGANVLTF. CDR3 DNA sequence: TGTGCCAGCAGCTTTGCAGGGTCTGGGGCCAACGTCCTGACTTTC. The V gene is TRBV11-2, the J gene TRBJ2-6; weak D call: TRBD1 (5 bases). This CDR3 comprises 15 residues. Germline CDR1 reads SGHAT; CDR2 reads FQNNGV. Trimming shortened V by 3 bases and J by 1 base, and 7 bases separated the two germline ends.

Remarks on this clone: This CDR3 is also generated by other DNA sequences in the sample. The chain employs TRBV5-1 and TRBJ2-3; TRBD1 might be the D (5 bases). V lost 0 bases, J lost 0 bases, and 5 bases lay in between. This CDR3 has 14 residues. Germline assignment: CDR1 SGHRS and CDR2 YFSETQ. This chain's CDR3 is CASSLGQSTDTQYF. In DNA form, the CDR3 reads TGCGCCAGCAGCTTGGGACAGAGCACAGATACGCAGTATTTT.

The chain couples TRBV6-1 to TRBJ2-5; D not certain. V shed 2 bases and J shed 4 bases, with 11 bases lying between them. The CDR3 totals 14 residues. Germline-derived CDR1 and CDR2 are MNHNS and SASEGT. The CDR3 DNA reads TGTGCCAGCAGTGAATTGAGGCGGCGAGAGACCCAGTACTTC. Its protein product is CASSELRRRETQYF.